This TCR beta chain was obtained from a study of control samples from healthy donors and cancer patients. The CDR3 runs 13 residues. V lost 2 bases, J lost 0 bases, and 5 bases lay in between. Germline-derived CDR1 and CDR2 are LNHNV and YYDKDF (reference sequence). Profiled with immunoSEQ multiplex PCR; TCRdb holds only in-frame clones, not every one. The table has under 450,000 clones, over 75% seen once; the top ten hold 5% to 8%. The sequence derives from a man aged 35 to 55 with head and neck cancer. The V gene is TRBV15, the J gene TRBJ2-7, with no clear D. Sequenced sample: PBMCs. The CDR3 DNA is TGTGCCACCAGCAGACGGTCCTCCTACGAGCAGTACTTC. Translated: CATSRRSSYEQYF.